A selection of T cell receptor beta chains follows, all from one sample in a study of T-cell reconstitution after alpha-beta-depleted transplantation in children. TCRdb reprocessed the PCR reads with MiXCR, giving one entry per CDR3 protein. Of about 360,000 distinct CDR3 sequences listed, about 14% are singletons. The sequencing used PBMCs, collected from the stem cell graft. Every receptor here comes from a human donor who donated a stem cell graft to a child with Fanconi anemia. Each CDR3 is given with its conserved first and last residue. D genes are given only for firm matches. Clone size is stated in some rows and not others, as once, few, many or a class when expanded.

j_gene	abundance	v_gene	d_gene	CDR3aa	CDR3nt
TRBJ2-7	-	TRBV3-1	-	CASSQDVRGNNEQYF	TGTGCCAGCAGCCAAGATGTTAGGGGGAACAACGAGCAGTACTTC
TRBJ1-2	-	TRBV7-9	-	CASSLQNFYGYTF	TGTGCCAGCAGCTTGCAGAATTTCTATGGCTACACCTTC
TRBJ2-1	many	TRBV28	-	CASSLMASSYNEQFF	TGTGCCAGCAGTTTAATGGCCAGCTCCTACAATGAGCAGTTCTTC
TRBJ2-3	-	TRBV7-8	-	CASSALTAWEADTQYF	TGTGCCAGCAGCGCTCTCACCGCCTGGGAGGCAGATACGCAGTATTTT
TRBJ2-2	-	TRBV27	-	CASSRGITGELFF	TGTGCCAGCAGCCGCGGAATCACCGGGGAGCTGTTTTTT
TRBJ2-4	few	TRBV30	-	CAWNSGTNIQYF	TGTGCCTGGAATTCAGGGACGAACATTCAGTACTTC
TRBJ1-1	few	TRBV6-5	TRBD1	CASSRTGGGNTEAFF	TGTGCCAGCAGTCGGACAGGAGGCGGGAACACTGAAGCTTTCTTT
TRBJ1-4	many	TRBV4-2	TRBD1	CASSQQTGDLFF	TGTGCCAGCAGCCAACAGACAGGGGATCTGTTTTTT
TRBJ1-4	-	TRBV20-1	-	CSARDPLLAEKLFF	TGCAGTGCTAGAGATCCACTTCTTGCTGAAAAACTGTTTTTT
TRBJ2-1	-	TRBV11-2	TRBD1	CASSHRDRAYNEQFF	TGTGCCAGCAGCCACCGGGACAGGGCTTACAATGAGCAGTTCTTC
TRBJ1-2	few	TRBV4-2	-	CASSPNQQNNYGYTF	TGTGCCAGCAGCCCTAACCAGCAAAATAACTATGGCTACACCTTC
TRBJ1-1	once	TRBV6-1	-	CATYYERGGRPAFF	TGTGCCACCTACTACGAGAGGGGAGGTAGGCCAGCTTTCTTT
TRBJ1-6	many	TRBV28	TRBD1	CASSPHRDRGNSPLHF	TGTGCCAGCAGTCCGCACCGGGACAGAGGCAATTCACCCCTCCACTTT
TRBJ2-1	once	TRBV29-1	TRBD1	CSIEPRQGARNEQFF	TGCAGCATTGAACCTAGACAGGGGGCGCGCAATGAGCAGTTCTTC
TRBJ1-5	few	TRBV6-2/TRBV6-3	-	CASSYSTKGVPQHF	TGTGCCAGCAGTTATAGTACGAAGGGGGTGCCCCAGCATTTT
TRBJ2-3	many	TRBV29-1	-	CSVEGFMADTQYF	TGCAGCGTTGAAGGATTCATGGCAGATACGCAGTATTTT
TRBJ1-2	many	TRBV7-2	TRBD1	CASSLGAGGAYGYTF	TGTGCCAGCAGCTTAGGAGCAGGGGGCGCGTATGGCTACACCTTC
TRBJ1-1	few	TRBV7-9	-	CASSLVERSEAFF	TGTGCCAGCAGCTTAGTGGAAAGGTCTGAAGCTTTCTTT
TRBJ1-1	-	TRBV28	-	CASSQRRGTEAFF	TGTGCCAGCAGTCAGAGGAGGGGCACTGAAGCTTTCTTT
TRBJ2-5	-	TRBV10-3	TRBD1	CAISGFEGQGLETQYF	TGTGCCATCAGTGGGTTTGAGGGACAGGGGTTAGAGACCCAGTACTTC
TRBJ2-5	few	TRBV9	TRBD1	CASSYRGLGETQYF	TGTGCCAGCAGCTACAGGGGTCTAGGAGAGACCCAGTACTTC
TRBJ1-1	-	TRBV18	TRBD1	CASSPNAGQGNSEAFF	TGTGCCAGCTCACCAAATGCGGGACAGGGGAATTCTGAAGCTTTCTTT
TRBJ2-7	many	TRBV5-6	TRBD1	CASSLLRTGGDEQYF	TGTGCCAGCAGCTTGTTGAGGACAGGGGGCGACGAGCAGTACTTC
TRBJ1-2	few	TRBV5-1	TRBD1	CASTTQGNYGYTF	TGCGCCAGCACCACACAGGGGAACTATGGCTACACCTTC
TRBJ2-5	few	TRBV7-6	-	CASTGGRMETQYF	TGTGCCAGCACGGGCGGTAGAATGGAGACCCAGTACTTC
TRBJ2-2	-	TRBV20-1	TRBD2	CSASDYLWRGDNTGELFF	TGCAGTGCTAGTGACTACCTCTGGCGGGGGGACAACACCGGGGAGCTGTTTTTT
TRBJ2-5	few	TRBV11-2	-	CASSQIGGEQETQYF	TGTGCCAGCAGCCAGATTGGCGGGGAGCAAGAGACCCAGTACTTC
TRBJ2-2	-	TRBV6-9	-	CASRYLGAAGELFF	TGTGCCAGCCGCTATTTAGGGGCCGCCGGGGAGCTGTTTTTT
TRBJ2-3	many	TRBV7-9	-	CASSWGTDTQYF	TGTGCCAGCAGCTGGGGAACAGATACGCAGTATTTT
TRBJ2-3	many	TRBV12-3/TRBV12-4	TRBD1	CASSQPGTGARDTQYF	TGTGCCAGCAGTCAGCCCGGGACAGGGGCGCGGGATACGCAGTATTTT
TRBJ2-5	-	TRBV18	-	CASSAPSQETQYF	TGTGCCAGCTCGGCTCCCAGTCAAGAGACCCAGTACTTC
TRBJ1-1	many	TRBV4-3	-	CASSHGEMGLGTEAFF	TGCGCCAGCAGTCATGGGGAAATGGGGCTGGGCACTGAAGCTTTCTTT
TRBJ2-1	-	TRBV20-1	TRBD1	CSGHRGRSSYNEQFF	TGCAGTGGACACAGGGGCCGGAGCTCCTACAATGAGCAGTTCTTC
TRBJ2-2	-	TRBV27	-	CASRSLGGVGVRGELFF	TGTGCCAGCAGGAGTTTAGGGGGAGTCGGAGTAAGGGGGGAGCTGTTTTTT
TRBJ2-5	-	TRBV5-1	TRBD2	CASSLTSGGPAGLAQYF	TGCGCCAGCAGCTTGACTAGCGGGGGGCCGGCCGGGTTAGCCCAGTACTTC
TRBJ2-2	few	TRBV5-6	-	CASSLRNTKFLFF	TGTGCCAGCAGCTTAAGGAACACCAAATTTCTGTTTTTT
TRBJ2-5	few	TRBV12-3/TRBV12-4	TRBD1	CASRMTGRETQYF	TGTGCCAGCAGGATGACAGGGCGGGAGACCCAGTACTTC
TRBJ2-2	few	TRBV2	-	CASKKARLDTGELFF	TGTGCCAGCAAGAAAGCTAGGCTGGACACCGGGGAGCTGTTTTTT
TRBJ2-5	-	TRBV10-3	-	CAINDGGEETQYF	TGTGCCATCAACGACGGAGGGGAAGAGACCCAGTACTTC
TRBJ2-7	once	TRBV12-3/TRBV12-4	-	CATSGNPREQYF	TGTGCCACCTCCGGGAACCCTCGTGAGCAGTACTTC
TRBJ1-2	-	TRBV25-1	-	CASSERAVNGYTF	TGTGCCAGCAGTGAAAGGGCAGTGAATGGCTACACCTTC
TRBJ2-3	few	TRBV11-2	TRBD1	CASSLVGTVLPDTQYF	TGTGCCAGCAGCTTAGTAGGGACAGTTTTACCAGATACGCAGTATTTT
TRBJ1-1	-	TRBV5-1	-	CASSSVRGGTEAFF	TGCGCCAGCAGCTCCGTTAGAGGGGGCACTGAAGCTTTCTTT
TRBJ2-5	many	TRBV7-8	TRBD2	CASSFSTSGAETQYF	TGTGCCAGCAGCTTCTCAACTAGCGGGGCAGAGACCCAGTACTTC
TRBJ2-7	many	TRBV7-6	TRBD2	CASSSAGDSSYEQYF	TGTGCCAGCAGCTCTGCGGGGGATTCCTCCTACGAGCAGTACTTC
TRBJ2-3	many	TRBV20-1	-	CSLKGGGPDTQYF	TGCAGTCTAAAGGGGGGGGGGCCGGATACGCAGTATTTT
TRBJ2-1	-	TRBV7-9	TRBD2	CASSLRNSGGGNEQFF	TGTGCCAGCAGCTTACGAAACTCGGGGGGGGGCAATGAGCAGTTCTTC
TRBJ1-5	few	TRBV28	-	CASSWDQFSNQPQHF	TGTGCCAGCAGTTGGGACCAGTTTAGCAATCAGCCCCAGCATTTT
TRBJ2-2	-	TRBV4-2	-	CASSQTTRELFF	TGTGCCAGCAGCCAGACCACCCGGGAGCTGTTTTTT